Following are 16 T cell receptor beta chains from one sample sequenced in a study of cytomegalovirus exposure and HLA in healthy donors. PCR used 60 Vbeta primers and 13 Jbeta primers. Profiling relied on immunoSEQ multiplex PCR, and the TCRdb table lists in-frame clones only, not all of them. The data show fewer than 150,000 clones, with around 77% seen just once and around 3.9% held by the top ten. The specimen sequenced was PBMCs. These TCRs come from a human donor in good health.

This sequence joins TRBV30 and TRBJ1-1; no clear D. V was cut by 4 bases and J by 0 bases, with 12 bases left in between. The CDR3 has 14 residues. Germline CDR1 is GTSNPN and CDR2 is SVGIG (reference sequence). CDR3 nucleotides: TGTGCCTGGACTCGTAACAGCTTGAACACTGAAGCTTTCTTT. Protein product: CAWTRNSLNTEAFF.

The chain links TRBV28 to TRBJ2-3; 7 bases fit TRBD2. V lost 5 bases to trimming and J lost 1 base; unmatched junction nucleotides: 3. The germline V gene encodes CDR1 MDHEN and CDR2 SYDVKM. The CDR3 has 14 residues. CDR3 in amino acids: CASSNAGGTDTQYF. DNA of the CDR3: TGTGCCAGCAGTAATGCGGGGGGCACAGATACGCAGTATTTT.

This chain uses TRBV5-5 with TRBJ1-3; 7 bases match TRBD1. CDR3 length: 15 residues. From germline, CDR1 is SGHKS and CDR2 YYEKEE (reference sequence). J lost 0 bases, V lost 3 bases, and 3 bases had no gene match. In DNA form, the CDR3 reads TGTGCCAGCAGCTGGGGGGACAGCTCTGGAAACACCATATATTTT. Translated, it gives CASSWGDSSGNTIYF.

The V call is TRBV6-1, the J call TRBJ2-7, with a possible D match to TRBD1 (6 bases). CDR3 length equals 14 residues. Germline loops: CDR1 MNHNS, CDR2 SASEGT. Trimming removed 6 bases at V and 5 bases at J, with 17 bases between. CDR3 DNA sequence: TGTGCCAGCAGAACGCGAACAGGGACCAACGAGCAGTACTTC. It is translated as CASRTRTGTNEQYF.

This chain uses TRBV4-1 with TRBJ1-5, with D possibly TRBD1 on 6 matching bases. Germline-derived CDR1 and CDR2 are MGHRA and YSYEKL. The V end lost 1 base, the J end lost 9 bases, and 16 bases lay between the germline ends. CDR3 length equals 15 residues. CDR3 DNA sequence: TGCGCCAGCAGCCAAGTACAGGGCCAGGCGATGCCCCAGCATTTT. Its protein product is CASSQVQGQAMPQHF.

The gene calls are TRBV2 and TRBJ2-5, with D possibly matching TRBD2 (5 bases). CDR1 SNHLY and CDR2 FYNNEI come from the germline V gene. This CDR3 has 15 amino acids. Trimming shortened V by 1 base and J by 5 bases, and 14 bases separated the two germline ends. The CDR3: CASSEVPGETETQYF. Written as DNA, the CDR3 is TGTGCCAGCAGTGAAGTTCCCGGGGAAACGGAGACCCAGTACTTC.

The gene calls are TRBV28 and TRBJ1-4, with a tentative D call TRBD1 (5 bases). Germline-derived CDR1 and CDR2 are MDHEN and SYDVKM. The V end lost 11 bases, the J end lost 4 bases, and 11 bases lay between the germline ends. This CDR3 contains 12 residues. As DNA, the CDR3 is TGTGCCGCGGGGGAGAGTAATGAAAAACTGTTTTTT. This translates into CAAGESNEKLFF.

This sequence joins TRBV7-9 and TRBJ2-3, with TRBD2 matching 11 bases. CDR3 length: 18 amino acids. Losses at the gene ends were 3 bases for V and 2 bases for J; bases not matched to a gene: 10. Per germline, CDR1 SEHNR and CDR2 FQNEAQ (reference sequence). CDR3 in amino acids: CASSFAPGLAEPTDTQYF. CDR3 DNA: TGTGCCAGCAGCTTTGCCCCGGGACTAGCGGAGCCCACAGATACGCAGTATTTT.

The table lists this clone with a count of one. The gene calls are TRBV19 and TRBJ2-4, with D perhaps matching TRBD1 or TRBD2 (5 bases each). CDR3 length: 13 amino acids. Per germline, CDR1 LNHDA and CDR2 SQIVND (reference sequence). The CDR3 loop is CVTRGVPKNIQYF. CDR3 in DNA: TGTGTCACTAGAGGGGTTCCCAAAAACATTCAGTACTTC.

Only a few counts were recorded for this clone. The rearrangement joins TRBV10-3 to TRBJ2-1; 15 positions match TRBD2. CDR3 size: 17 residues. Germline CDR1 ENHRY, CDR2 SYGVKD. J gave up 4 bases and V 4 bases, and 5 bases lay outside the gene matches. CDR3 amino acids: CAISGTGLAGGYNEQFF. The DNA for the CDR3 is TGTGCCATCAGTGGAACCGGACTAGCGGGAGGGTACAATGAGCAGTTCTTC.

In its sample, this clone was seen once. The chain couples TRBV14 to TRBJ2-5, with D tentatively TRBD1 (6 bases). Trimming cost V 5 bases and J 7 bases, with 17 bases left between them. The germline V gene encodes CDR1 SGHDN and CDR2 FVKESK. The CDR3 sequence is 14 residues long. Here the CDR3 DNA reads TGTGCCAGCAGCTCCCCGACAGGTTCCGGGACCCAGTACTTC. Encoded protein: CASSSPTGSGTQYF.

In nucleotides, the CDR3 is TGTGCCACACGGGGTAGGGACAGGGGAACCTCTGGGGCCAACGTCCTGACTTTC. Translation: CATRGRDRGTSGANVLTF. The rearrangement joins TRBV28 to TRBJ2-6; 10 bases align to TRBD1. Germline values: CDR1 MDHEN, CDR2 SYDVKM. The CDR3 loop spans 18 amino acids. Trimming cost V 10 bases and J 0 bases; bases outside gene matches: 12.

The chain joins TRBV7-8 to TRBJ2-1, with 8 bases fitting TRBD2. The CDR3 sequence is 15 residues long. Per germline, CDR1 SGHVS and CDR2 FQNEAQ. Losses at the gene ends were 11 bases for V and 7 bases for J; bases not matched to a gene: 16. The CDR3 loop reads CAGSGAGARVNEQFF. The CDR3 nucleotides are TGTGCCGGGTCCGGAGCGGGAGCCCGCGTGAATGAGCAGTTCTTC.

The rearrangement uses TRBV28 and TRBJ2-7; no reliable D call. Germline V gene lookup returns CDR1 MDHEN and CDR2 SYDVKM. The CDR3 covers 11 residues. V was cut by 9 bases and J by 3 bases, with 9 bases left in between. The CDR3 nucleotides read TGTGCCAGTCCTCCCCGCTACGAGCAGTACTTC. Translation gives CASPPRYEQYF.

The rearrangement joins TRBV28 to TRBJ2-1; D ambiguous. The CDR3 is 12 amino acids. CDR1 is MDHEN and CDR2 is SYDVKM in the germline V gene. V was pared by 1 base and J by 10 bases, with 8 bases between. CDR3 sequence: CASSLSSREQFF. CDR3 DNA sequence: TGTGCCAGCAGTTTATCATCGAGGGAGCAGTTCTTC.

V gene TRBV6-4 combines with J gene TRBJ1-2, with D hard to call. Per germline, CDR1 MRHNA and CDR2 SNTAGT. This CDR3 is built from 12 residues. Trimming took off 2 bases at V and 8 bases at J, with 9 bases between the two ends. The CDR3 loop is CASSDRGIGYTF. CDR3 DNA sequence: TGTGCCAGCAGTGACCGGGGAATCGGCTACACCTTC.